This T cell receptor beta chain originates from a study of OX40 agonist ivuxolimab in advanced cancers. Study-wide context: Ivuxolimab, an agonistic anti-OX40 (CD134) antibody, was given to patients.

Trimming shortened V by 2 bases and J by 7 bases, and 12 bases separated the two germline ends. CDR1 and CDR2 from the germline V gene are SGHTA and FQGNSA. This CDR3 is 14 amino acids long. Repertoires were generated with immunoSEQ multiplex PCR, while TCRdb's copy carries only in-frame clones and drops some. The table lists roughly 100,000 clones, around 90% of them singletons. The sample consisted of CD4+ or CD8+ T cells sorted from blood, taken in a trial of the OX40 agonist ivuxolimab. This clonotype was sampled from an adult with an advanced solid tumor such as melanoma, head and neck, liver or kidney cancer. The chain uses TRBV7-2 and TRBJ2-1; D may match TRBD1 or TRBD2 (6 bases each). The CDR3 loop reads CASSLRRGQNEQFF. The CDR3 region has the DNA TGTGCCAGCAGCTTACGTCGGGGGCAGAATGAGCAGTTCTTC.